This entry lists 22 T cell receptor beta chains sequenced from one sample in a study of blood T cell repertoires in COVID-19. Here immunoSEQ multiplex PCR was the method, and the copy in TCRdb shows in-frame clones only, minus some. Here the sample spans 200,000 to 300,000 clones, about 83% being singletons. Input material: peripheral blood. Every receptor here comes from a woman in her forties who had recovered from COVID-19.

This clone was seen once. The rearrangement joins TRBV7-9 to TRBJ2-1; D remains ambiguous. V was clipped by 6 bases and J by 5 bases, with 14 bases between them. Germline lookup yields CDR1 SEHNR and CDR2 FQNEAQ (reference sequence). The CDR3 runs to 14 residues. CDR3 in amino acids: CASSNMQVNNEQFF. The CDR3, as DNA: TGTGCCAGCAGTAATATGCAGGTTAACAATGAGCAGTTCTTC.

This chain joins TRBV2 and TRBJ1-5, with 7 bases fitting TRBD1. CDR1 and CDR2 (germline): SNHLY, FYNNEI. There are 14 residues in the CDR3. The J segment lost 2 bases and the V segment lost 7 bases, leaving 5 bases of the junction unmatched. CDR3 DNA: TGTGCCAGCATTGGGACAGTTGGCAATCAGCCCCAGCATTTT. It encodes CASIGTVGNQPQHF.

The V gene is TRBV2, the J gene TRBJ1-5, with 10 nucleotides matching TRBD1. The V gene end was trimmed by 7 bases and the J gene end by 6 bases; junction bases not matched to a gene: 9. Germline loops: CDR1 SNHLY, CDR2 FYNNEI. There are 15 residues in the CDR3. The CDR3 nucleotides read TGTGCCAGCACCCGGTTGGACAGGGGGTCTCAGCCCCAGCATTTT. Amino acid sequence: CASTRLDRGSQPQHF.

J is TRBJ1-2 and V is TRBV6-1, with TRBD1 as a possible D gene (5 bases). This CDR3 region has 14 residues. The germline gives CDR1 MNHNS, CDR2 SASEGT. V was pared by 2 bases and J by 4 bases, with 11 bases between. CDR3 sequence: CASSEFSGIYGYTF. The CDR3 bases are TGTGCCAGCAGTGAATTTTCAGGGATCTATGGCTACACCTTC.

This clone was seen a handful of times. This chain joins TRBV7-2 and TRBJ1-2; the D gene is possibly TRBD1 (6 bases). Per the germline V gene, CDR1 is SGHTA and CDR2 is FQGNSA. The CDR3 is 14 amino acids. The V end lost 0 bases, the J end lost 4 bases, and 9 bases lay between the germline ends. The chain's CDR3 is CASSLAGTTYGYTF. CDR3 coding DNA: TGTGCCAGCAGCTTAGCTGGGACAACCTATGGCTACACCTTC.

The rearrangement links TRBV5-1 to TRBJ2-2; D is ambiguous. CDR1 and CDR2 from the germline V gene are SGHRS and YFSETQ. Trimming shortened V by 0 bases and J by 8 bases, and 11 bases separated the two germline ends. The CDR3 is 14 amino acids. The CDR3 sequence is CASSLEAAGGELFF. CDR3 bases: TGCGCCAGCAGCTTGGAGGCAGCCGGGGGGGAGCTGTTTTTT. Using reference TRBV5-1 and TRBJ2-2 for the parts outside the CDR3, the full variable domain is KAGVTQTPRYLIKTRGQQVTLSCSPISGHRSVSWYQQTPGQGLQFLFEYFSETQRNKGNFPGRFSGRQFSNSRSEMNVSTLELGDSALYLCASSLEAAGGELFFGEGSRLTVL.

This clone occurred once. The chain joins TRBV3-1 (or the pseudogene TRBV3-2) to TRBJ2-2; D perhaps matches TRBD2 (6 bases). This CDR3 contains 17 residues. CDR1 LGHDT and CDR2 YNNKEL come from the germline V gene (reference sequence). Trimming pared 0 bases from V and 1 base from J, leaving 12 bases between. The CDR3 DNA sequence: TGTGCCAGCAGCCAAGAGGGACTTGTCCTGAACACCGGGGAGCTGTTTTTT. Its protein is CASSQEGLVLNTGELFF.

The chain recombines TRBV7-9 with TRBJ1-2; D remains ambiguous. The germline V gene has CDR1 SEHNR and CDR2 FQNEAQ (reference sequence). The V gene lost 5 bases and the J gene lost 2 bases, with 12 bases spanning the gap. The CDR3 has 14 amino acids. The CDR3 is CASSIMTENYGYTF. The CDR3 nucleotides read TGTGCCAGCAGCATAATGACTGAAAACTATGGCTACACCTTC.

The chain combines TRBV29-1 with TRBJ2-1, with 7 bases fitting TRBD2. Germline CDR1 is SQVTM and CDR2 is ANQGSEA. V was pared by 7 bases and J by 2 bases, with 14 bases of the junction left unmatched. The CDR3 length is 16 residues. The CDR3, as DNA: TGCAGCGCCAAGAAGCGGGGTGATCTAACCTACAATGAGCAGTTCTTC. Its translation is CSAKKRGDLTYNEQFF.

A single count supports this clone. V usage is TRBV28 and J usage is TRBJ1-5; D is uncertain. Between the trimmed V and J ends, which lost 3 bases and 4 bases, there was a span of 13 bases. This CDR3 has 15 residues. The germline gives CDR1 MDHEN, CDR2 SYDVKM. Here the CDR3 DNA reads TGTGCCAGCAGTTTGGGAGGGAAACGTAATCAGCCCCAGCATTTT. The encoded protein is CASSLGGKRNQPQHF.

The CDR3 spells CASSLDYTSSGANVLTF. CDR3 nucleotide sequence: TGTGCCAGCAGCTTAGATTACACGTCGTCTGGGGCCAACGTCCTGACTTTC. J is TRBJ2-6 and V is TRBV11-3, with D uncertain. The germline gives CDR1 SGHNT, CDR2 YENEEA. The CDR3 contains 17 residues. Trimming took 0 bases from V and 1 from J, leaving 10 bases between them.

This clone turned up a few times. This chain links TRBV19 with TRBJ2-7, with 7 bases matching TRBD1. The CDR3 extends over 14 amino acids. Losses at the gene ends were 6 bases for V and 2 bases for J; bases not matched to a gene: 7. CDR1 is LNHDA and CDR2 is SQIVND in the germline V gene (reference sequence). The CDR3 region has the DNA TGTGCCAGTAGACGGCAGACAGGGACCTACGAGCAGTACTTC. Protein: CASRRQTGTYEQYF.

V usage is TRBV5-1 and J usage is TRBJ1-5; D is unresolved. This CDR3 has 18 amino acids. Germline values: CDR1 SGHRS, CDR2 YFSETQ. Trimming removed 1 base from V and 1 base from J, with 18 bases in between. For the CDR3, the DNA is TGCGCCAGCAGCTTGCGTCCTGCAGACTTTACGAGCAATCAGCCCCAGCATTTT. Protein sequence: CASSLRPADFTSNQPQHF.

This clone occurred once. This chain links TRBV6-5 with TRBJ2-5, with D perhaps matching TRBD2 (5 bases). Trimming pared 7 bases from V and 9 bases from J, leaving 12 bases between. The CDR3 has 11 residues. Germline V gene sequence: CDR1 MNHEY, CDR2 SVGAGI. The DNA of the CDR3 is TGTGCCAGCAACGAACCGAGGGCCCAGTACTTC. Residues: CASNEPRAQYF.

The gene calls are TRBV15 and TRBJ2-4, with D possibly being TRBD2 (6 bases). V gave up 8 bases and J gave up 8 bases, with 19 bases separating them. In germline, CDR1 is LNHNV, CDR2 YYDKDF (reference sequence). This CDR3 region has 14 residues. DNA of the CDR3: TGTGCCACCCGTCCGGGAGAAGTAGGACACATTCAGTACTTC. This sequence encodes CATRPGEVGHIQYF.

There are a few counts of this clone. This specimen includes other DNA sequences encoding the same CDR3. This rearrangement joins TRBV6-6 to TRBJ1-5, with TRBD1 as a possible D gene (5 bases). Trimming left V 0 bases short and J 5 bases short, with 11 bases between. Germline values: CDR1 MNHNY, CDR2 SVGAGI (reference sequence). This CDR3 has 15 residues. The CDR3 DNA sequence: TGTGCCAGCAGTTACTCGACGGGGGAGGATCAGCCCCAGCATTTT. Translation: CASSYSTGEDQPQHF.

This rearrangement joins TRBV28 to TRBJ2-7; 8 nucleotides align to TRBD2. V dropped 7 bases and J dropped 4; count of bases not matched to a gene: 12. This CDR3 spans 15 amino acids. Germline CDR1 MDHEN, CDR2 SYDVKM. The chain's CDR3 is CASKRSVSGVYEQYF. CDR3 in DNA: TGTGCCAGCAAAAGGTCCGTTAGCGGGGTTTACGAGCAGTACTTC. The entire variable domain, with the rest obtained from reference TRBV28 and TRBJ2-7, is as follows: DVKVTQSSRYLVKRTGEKVFLECVQDMDHENMFWYRQDPGLGLRLIYFSYDVKMKEKGDIPEGYSVSREKKERFSLILESASTNQTSMYLCASKRSVSGVYEQYFGPGTRLTVT.

The V and J genes are TRBV6-4 and TRBJ2-1; TRBD2 aligns across 13 bases. Germline trimming cut 6 bases from V and 8 bases from J; bases unmatched to any gene: 13. This CDR3 contains 17 residues. Germline V gene sequence: CDR1 MRHNA, CDR2 SNTAGT. CDR3 region: CASSGHSGTSGVYEQFF. For the CDR3, the DNA is TGTGCCAGCAGCGGACACTCCGGGACTAGCGGGGTCTATGAGCAGTTCTTC.

The rearrangement joins TRBV7-9 to TRBJ2-7; the match to TRBD1 covers 8 bases. CDR3 length: 15 residues. Germline assignment: CDR1 SEHNR and CDR2 FQNEAQ (reference sequence). The junction had 5 bases not matched to a gene; V was cut back by 1 base and J by 3 bases. The CDR3: CASSLEQGASYEQYF. CDR3 nucleotides: TGTGCCAGCAGCTTAGAGCAGGGGGCGAGCTACGAGCAGTACTTC.

The CDR3 DNA reads as TGTGCCAGCAGCTCCGCTATCGACACTGAAGCTTTCTTT. Its protein is CASSSAIDTEAFF. The chain combines TRBV9 with TRBJ1-1; D gene ambiguous. Germline assignment: CDR1 SGDLS and CDR2 YYNGEE. Trimming removed 4 bases at V and 3 bases at J, with 10 bases between. There are 13 residues in the CDR3.

The chain employs TRBV5-4 and TRBJ2-5, with 9 bases that match TRBD1. This CDR3 is built from 13 residues. The V gene end was trimmed by 4 bases and the J gene end by 3 bases; junction bases not matched to a gene: 1. Germline CDR1 SGHNT, CDR2 YYREEE (reference sequence). In DNA form, the CDR3 reads TGTGCCAGCAGCCGGACAGGGGAAGAGACCCAGTACTTC. This gives the protein CASSRTGEETQYF.

The rearrangement joins TRBV29-1 to TRBJ2-7, with D maybe TRBD1 (5 bases). This CDR3 spans 12 amino acids. Germline V gene lookup returns CDR1 SQVTM and CDR2 ANQGSEA. V lost 0 bases and J lost 5, with 8 bases in between. CDR3 sequence reads: CSVEENRNEQYF. The CDR3 DNA follows: TGCAGCGTTGAAGAGAACAGGAACGAGCAGTACTTC.